This note documents a single TCR beta chain sequence. What it binds is not known. Amplifying from RNA transcripts, the study obtained TCR beta CDR3 regions. Second-round multiplex PCR came after a first-round RT-PCR that employed HTBI primers. MiXCR was run by TCRdb on the multiplex PCR reads, yielding one entry per CDR3 protein. The repertoire holds under 350,000 distinct CDR3 sequences, with 15% to 20% as singletons. The data stem from a study of Graves' ophthalmopathy and Graves' hyperthyroidism. Study conclusions and caveats: The model predicted ophthalmopathy progression with about 70% sensitivity and around 72% specificity.

The CDR3 consists of 16 residues. CDR1 is DFQATT and CDR2 is SNEGSKA in the germline V gene (reference sequence). V shed 2 bases, J shed 0 bases, and the junction held 6 bases outside the gene matches. Patients were left out if they had other autoimmune diseases, uncontrolled infections, pregnancy or lactation. Material: peripheral blood. This chain connects TRBV20-1 to TRBJ2-5; 10 nucleotides agree with TRBD1. This clonotype originated in an adult man with Graves' ophthalmopathy. This CDR3 is CSARNQGQGHQETQYF. The CDR3 coding sequence is TGCAGTGCTAGAAACCAGGGACAGGGGCACCAAGAGACCCAGTACTTC.